These 20 T cell receptor beta chains share one sample of origin, sequenced in a study of blood T cell repertoires in COVID-19 (TCRdb year 2020). Library creation used the immunoSEQ multiplex PCR assay. The immuneACCESS repertoire file appears here via TCRdb, limited to in-frame rearrangements. These files lack a portion of the clones; in checked studies, under half of the deficit traces to unresolved V genes, and the cause of the others is not known. The sample table holds a few hundred thousand clones, of which about 90% were seen once. The ten largest account for approximately 7.8% of the sample. The material sequenced was peripheral blood. Source of these receptors: a woman in her 50s who had recovered from COVID-19.

The gene calls are TRBV19 and TRBJ2-2; 10 bases map to TRBD1. Germline CDR1 is LNHDA and CDR2 is SQIVND (reference sequence). This CDR3 has 17 amino acids. With 3 bases clipped from V and 5 bases from J, the junction kept 9 bases outside the gene matches. The CDR3 DNA is TGTGCCAGTAGTATCAGTGACAGGGGGCGTGGGACCGGGGAGCTGTTTTTT. Translation: CASSISDRGRGTGELFF.

This chain links TRBV3-1 (or the pseudogene TRBV3-2) with TRBJ1-1, with TRBD1 as a possible D gene (6 bases). The CDR3 length is 13 residues. The V end lost 2 bases, the J end lost 10 bases, and 14 bases lay between the germline ends. The germline V gene has CDR1 LGHDT and CDR2 YNNKEL (reference sequence). CDR3 amino acids: CASSQFRGSAAFF. The CDR3 bases are TGTGCCAGCAGCCAATTCAGGGGTAGCGCAGCTTTCTTT.

V usage is TRBV7-2 and J usage is TRBJ2-5; TRBD2 agrees at 11 bases. Trimming took 6 bases from V and 4 from J; bases not matched to a gene: 10. This CDR3 is 16 amino acids long. Looked up from germline, CDR1 is SGHTA and CDR2 is FQGNSA. CDR3 DNA: TGTGCCAGCAGTGGGAGCTTAGCGGGAGGGGTAGAGACCCAGTACTTC. It specifies CASSGSLAGGVETQYF.

This chain connects TRBV5-4 to TRBJ1-2; tentatively, D is TRBD1 (6 bases). Germline assignment: CDR1 SGHNT and CDR2 YYREEE (reference sequence). V lost 4 bases to trimming and J lost 8 bases, with 18 bases between them. The CDR3 spans 14 residues. The CDR3 coding sequence is TGTGCCAGCAGCGGAAACAGGGACCCAGGCGGCTACACCTTC. It yields the protein CASSGNRDPGGYTF.

This chain connects TRBV25-1 to TRBJ2-2, with TRBD2 matching 8 bases. The junction had 3 bases not matched to a gene; V was cut back by 3 bases and J by 0 bases. Germline-derived CDR1 and CDR2 are MGHDK and SYGVNS. The CDR3 is made up of 16 amino acids. The DNA for the CDR3 is TGTGCCAGCAGTGATTCAGCGGGAGCGAACACCGGGGAGCTGTTTTTT. Translated: CASSDSAGANTGELFF.

The rearrangement uses TRBV30 and TRBJ1-5, with a tentative D call TRBD1 (6 bases). V lost 2 bases, J lost 2 bases, and 16 bases lay in between. The CDR3 loop spans 16 amino acids. Germline V gene data show CDR1 as GTSNPN and CDR2 as SVGIG (reference sequence). CDR3 DNA: TGTGCCTGGAGTCCCTGGAAGGGGGAACGCAATCAGCCCCAGCATTTT. This sequence encodes CAWSPWKGERNQPQHF.

The chain uses TRBV10-3 and TRBJ2-2, with D perhaps TRBD1 (6 bases). Deletions cut 5 bases from V and 10 bases from J, with 14 bases between. The germline V gene has CDR1 ENHRY and CDR2 SYGVKD. The CDR3 has 13 residues. In DNA, the CDR3 is TGTGCCATCAGTCACAACAGGGACCAGGAGCTGTTTTTT. Protein product: CAISHNRDQELFF.

The V and J genes are TRBV28 and TRBJ2-7; D may be TRBD1 (6 bases). Germline CDR1 is MDHEN and CDR2 is SYDVKM. The CDR3 extends over 13 amino acids. V was trimmed by 1 base and J by 6 bases, leaving 10 bases between them. CDR3 sequence reads: CASSLSGQSEQYF. The CDR3 DNA sequence: TGTGCCAGCAGTTTATCCGGACAGTCCGAGCAGTACTTC.

The chain employs TRBV6-6 and TRBJ1-1; D perhaps matches TRBD1 (6 bases). Germline assignment: CDR1 MNHNY and CDR2 SVGAGI (reference sequence). V lost 2 bases and J lost 3, with 10 bases in between. The CDR3 length is 14 residues. DNA for the CDR3: TGTGCCAGCAGTTACGGGGGGGCTGACACTGAAGCTTTCTTT. Translating gives CASSYGGADTEAFF.

The V and J genes are TRBV11-2 and TRBJ2-3, with 10 bases lining up with TRBD1. CDR1 and CDR2 from the germline V gene are SGHAT and FQNNGV. V was clipped by 2 bases and J by 4 bases; unmatched bases: 6. The CDR3 is 16 amino acids. The CDR3 reads CASSLTGTGVADTQYF. The CDR3 nucleotides read TGTGCCAGCAGCTTAACCGGGACAGGGGTCGCAGATACGCAGTATTTT.

The chain carries TRBV5-4 and TRBJ1-2; a possible D gene is TRBD1 (5 bases). V was pared by 1 base and J by 8 bases, with 24 bases between. Germline assignment: CDR1 SGHNT and CDR2 YYREEE (reference sequence). This CDR3 has 17 residues. The CDR3 sequence is CASSLSGPSGPVRGYTF. In DNA, the CDR3 is TGTGCCAGCAGCTTGTCCGGCCCGTCAGGGCCGGTGAGGGGCTACACCTTC.

CDR3: CASSLSPLSHEQFF. In DNA form, the CDR3 reads TGTGCCAGCAGCTTATCCCCTCTATCTCATGAGCAGTTCTTC. The rearrangement links TRBV7-2 to TRBJ2-1; the D is unclear. This CDR3 spans 14 amino acids. Trimming pared 2 bases from V and 8 bases from J, leaving 13 bases between. In germline, CDR1 is SGHTA, CDR2 FQGNSA.

The V gene is TRBV29-1, the J gene TRBJ1-1, with TRBD1 matching over 8 bases. Trimming removed 6 bases from V and 4 bases from J; junction bases left unmatched: 7. This CDR3 spans 13 amino acids. CDR1 and CDR2 (germline): SQVTM, ANQGSEA. The CDR3, as DNA: TGCAGCGTAGGAATTACAGGGGGCACTGAAGCTTTCTTT. Residues: CSVGITGGTEAFF.

J is TRBJ1-2 and V is TRBV3-1 (or the pseudogene TRBV3-2); TRBD1 might be the D (5 bases). CDR3 length: 14 residues. Trimming removed 0 bases from V and 6 bases from J, with 11 bases in between. Per germline, CDR1 LGHDT and CDR2 YNNKEL (reference sequence). DNA for the CDR3: TGTGCCAGCAGCCAAGAGCAGGGAGGGAATGGCTACACCTTC. Protein product: CASSQEQGGNGYTF.

The chain couples TRBV19 to TRBJ2-1; TRBD2 might be the D (6 bases). V lost 7 bases and J lost 4, with 14 bases in between. The germline gives CDR1 LNHDA, CDR2 SQIVND (reference sequence). The CDR3 runs to 14 residues. The CDR3 DNA is TGTGCCAGTACGCAGGCAGGGAGGTACAATGAGCAGTTCTTC. Protein sequence: CASTQAGRYNEQFF.

In this sample, this clone turned up many times. The chain joins TRBV5-4 to TRBJ1-2, with D unresolved. There are 15 residues in the CDR3. Trimming pared 0 bases from V and 6 bases from J, leaving 15 bases between. Per the germline V gene, CDR1 is SGHNT and CDR2 is YYREEE (reference sequence). The CDR3 region has the DNA TGTGCCAGCAGCTTGGCCGGCAGGCCGTTGGATGGCTACACCTTC. Translation gives CASSLAGRPLDGYTF. Full variable domain (remainder filled in from reference TRBV5-4 and TRBJ1-2): ETGVTQSPTHLIKTRGQQVTLRCSSQSGHNTVSWYQQALGQGPQFIFQYYREEENGRGNFPPRFSGLQFPNYSSELNVNALELDDSALYLCASSLAGRPLDGYTFGSGTRLTVV.

CDR3 nucleotides: TGTGCCAGCAGCCCTGGACTCCCACAAGAGACCCAGTACTTC. Its protein is CASSPGLPQETQYF. V is TRBV7-3 and J is TRBJ2-5, with D possibly matching TRBD2 (5 bases). The CDR3 is 14 amino acids. Between the trimmed V and J ends, which lost 5 bases and 2 bases, there was a span of 12 bases. The V gene's germline CDR1 is SGHTA and CDR2 FQGTGA.

This chain links TRBV4-3 with TRBJ2-5; the D is unclear. The CDR3 sequence is 14 residues long. Germline V lookup: CDR1 LGHNA, CDR2 YSLEER. Trimming took off 0 bases at V and 5 bases at J, with 10 bases between the two ends. CDR3 protein: CASSQDWALETQYF. The CDR3 region has the DNA TGCGCCAGCAGCCAAGATTGGGCGCTTGAGACCCAGTACTTC.

Turning to this clone: This sample includes further DNA sequences coding for the same CDR3. This chain links TRBV28 with TRBJ2-7; 7 bases are shared with TRBD2. Trimming cost V 6 bases and J 1 base; bases outside gene matches: 6. CDR3 length: 14 residues. Germline CDR1 reads MDHEN; CDR2 reads SYDVKM. This CDR3 reads CASRTDGGSYEQYF. The DNA for the CDR3 is TGTGCCAGCAGAACCGACGGGGGGTCCTACGAGCAGTACTTC.

This chain connects TRBV28 to TRBJ1-2; 7 nucleotides match TRBD1. Germline values: CDR1 MDHEN, CDR2 SYDVKM. The trim removed 1 base at V and 4 bases at J, leaving 3 bases unmatched. This CDR3 contains 14 residues. The CDR3 loop reads CASSLLGGVYGYTF. The CDR3 bases are TGTGCCAGCAGTTTATTAGGGGGCGTCTATGGCTACACCTTC.